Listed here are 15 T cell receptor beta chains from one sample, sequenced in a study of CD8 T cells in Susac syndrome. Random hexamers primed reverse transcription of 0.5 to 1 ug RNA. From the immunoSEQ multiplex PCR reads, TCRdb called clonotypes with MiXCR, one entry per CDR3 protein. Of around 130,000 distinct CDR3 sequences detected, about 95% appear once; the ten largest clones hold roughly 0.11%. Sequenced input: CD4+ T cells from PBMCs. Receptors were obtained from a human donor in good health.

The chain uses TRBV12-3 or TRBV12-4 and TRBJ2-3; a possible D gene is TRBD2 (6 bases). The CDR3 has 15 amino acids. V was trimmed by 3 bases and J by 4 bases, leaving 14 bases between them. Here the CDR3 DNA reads TGTGCCAGCAGTTTCTGGGGCGGGAAGGCAGATACGCAGTATTTT. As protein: CASSFWGGKADTQYF.

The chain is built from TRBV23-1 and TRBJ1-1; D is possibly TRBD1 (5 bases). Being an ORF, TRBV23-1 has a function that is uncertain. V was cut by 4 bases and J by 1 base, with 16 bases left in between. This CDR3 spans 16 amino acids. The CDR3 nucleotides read TGCGCCAGCAGTCCCGTTCCGGGACTCCAGAACACTGAAGCTTTCTTT. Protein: CASSPVPGLQNTEAFF.

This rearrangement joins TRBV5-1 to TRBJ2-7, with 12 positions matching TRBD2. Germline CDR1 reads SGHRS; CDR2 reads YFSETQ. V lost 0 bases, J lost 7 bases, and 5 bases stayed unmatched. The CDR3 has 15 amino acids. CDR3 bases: TGCGCCAGCAGCTTGGGACTAGCGGGAGCGGAGGAGCAGTACTTC. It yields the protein CASSLGLAGAEEQYF.

The CDR3 DNA sequence: TGTGCCAGCAGCACCACAGGGAGGGTCAACGAGCAGTACTTC. Protein product: CASSTTGRVNEQYF. This sequence joins TRBV28 and TRBJ2-7, with a tentative D call TRBD2 (7 bases). This CDR3 is 14 amino acids long. V lost 6 bases and J lost 5, with 17 bases in between. Germline V CDR1 and CDR2: MDHEN, SYDVKM.

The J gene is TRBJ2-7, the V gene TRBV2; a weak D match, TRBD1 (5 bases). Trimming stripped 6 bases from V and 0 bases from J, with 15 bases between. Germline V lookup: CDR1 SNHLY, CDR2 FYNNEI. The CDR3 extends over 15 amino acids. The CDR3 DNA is TGTGCCAGCAGCCGGTTACAGGTCCTCTCCTACGAGCAGTACTTC. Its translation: CASSRLQVLSYEQYF.

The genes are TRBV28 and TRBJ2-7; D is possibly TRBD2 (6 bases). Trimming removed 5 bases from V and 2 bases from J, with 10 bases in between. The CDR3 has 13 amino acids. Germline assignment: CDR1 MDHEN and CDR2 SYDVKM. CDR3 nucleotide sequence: TGTGCCAGCAGTGGGGGGATGACCTACGAGCAGTACTTC. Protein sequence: CASSGGMTYEQYF.

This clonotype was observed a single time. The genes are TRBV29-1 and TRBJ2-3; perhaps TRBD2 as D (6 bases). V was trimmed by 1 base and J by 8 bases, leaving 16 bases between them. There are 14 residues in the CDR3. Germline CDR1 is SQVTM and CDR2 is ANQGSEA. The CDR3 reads CSVEAGLPMGTQYF. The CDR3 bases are TGCAGCGTTGAAGCGGGACTCCCTATGGGTACGCAGTATTTT.

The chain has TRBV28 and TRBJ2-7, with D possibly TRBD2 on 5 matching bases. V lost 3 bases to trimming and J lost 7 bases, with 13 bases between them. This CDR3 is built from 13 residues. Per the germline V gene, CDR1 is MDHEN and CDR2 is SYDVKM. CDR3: CASSFRGSWEQYF. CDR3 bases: TGTGCCAGCAGTTTCCGAGGGAGCTGGGAGCAGTACTTC.

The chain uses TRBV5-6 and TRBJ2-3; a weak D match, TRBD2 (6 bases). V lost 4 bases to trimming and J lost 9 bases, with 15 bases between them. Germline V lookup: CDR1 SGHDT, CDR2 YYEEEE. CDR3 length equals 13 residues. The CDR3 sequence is CASSPQRRGTQYF. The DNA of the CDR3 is TGTGCCAGCAGCCCACAGCGGAGGGGAACGCAGTATTTT.

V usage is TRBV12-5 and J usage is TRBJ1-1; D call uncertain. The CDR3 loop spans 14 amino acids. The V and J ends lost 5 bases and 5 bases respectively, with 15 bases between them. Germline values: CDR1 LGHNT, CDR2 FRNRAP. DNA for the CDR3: TGTGCTAGTGGTCTTTCTGACGTTTGGACTGAAGCTTTCTTT. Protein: CASGLSDVWTEAFF.

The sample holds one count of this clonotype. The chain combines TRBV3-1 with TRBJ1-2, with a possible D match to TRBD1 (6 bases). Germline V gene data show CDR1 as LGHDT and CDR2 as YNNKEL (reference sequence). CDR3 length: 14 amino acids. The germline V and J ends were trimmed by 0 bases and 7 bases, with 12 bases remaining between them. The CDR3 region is CASSQDRGAGGYTF. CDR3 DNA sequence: TGTGCCAGCAGCCAAGATCGGGGGGCTGGTGGCTACACCTTC.

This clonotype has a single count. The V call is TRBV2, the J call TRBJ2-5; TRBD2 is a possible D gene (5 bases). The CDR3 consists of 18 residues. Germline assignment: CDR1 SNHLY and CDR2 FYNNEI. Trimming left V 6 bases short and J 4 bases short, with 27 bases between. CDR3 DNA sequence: TGTGCCAGCAGCCCAGACTACACTCCAACTAGTCTCCGAGAGACCCAGTACTTC. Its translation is CASSPDYTPTSLRETQYF.

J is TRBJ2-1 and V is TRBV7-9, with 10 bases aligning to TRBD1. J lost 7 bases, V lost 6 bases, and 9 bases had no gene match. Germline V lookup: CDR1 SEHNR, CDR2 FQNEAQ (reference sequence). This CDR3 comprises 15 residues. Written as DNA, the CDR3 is TGTGCCAGCAGGTTGCAGGGACAGGGGAGGAATGAGCAGTTCTTC. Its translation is CASRLQGQGRNEQFF.

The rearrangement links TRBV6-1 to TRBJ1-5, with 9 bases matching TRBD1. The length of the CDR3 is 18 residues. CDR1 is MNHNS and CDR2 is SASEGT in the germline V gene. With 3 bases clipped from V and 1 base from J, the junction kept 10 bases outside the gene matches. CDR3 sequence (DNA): TGTGCCAGCAGTGATCCGGGACAGGGCCATAGGAGCAATCAGCCCCAGCATTTT. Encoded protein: CASSDPGQGHRSNQPQHF.

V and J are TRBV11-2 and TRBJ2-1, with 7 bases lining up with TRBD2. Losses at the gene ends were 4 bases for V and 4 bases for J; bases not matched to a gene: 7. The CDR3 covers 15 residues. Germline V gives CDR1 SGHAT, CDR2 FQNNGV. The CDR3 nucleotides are TGTGCCAGCAGCTCCGCGGGAGTACCTTACAATGAGCAGTTCTTC. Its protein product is CASSSAGVPYNEQFF. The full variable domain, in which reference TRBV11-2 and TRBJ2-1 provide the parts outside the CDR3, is EAGVAQSPRYKIIEKRQSVAFWCNPISGHATLYWYQQILGQGPKLLIQFQNNGVVDDSQLPKDRFSAERLKGVDSTLKIQPAKLEDSAVYLCASSSAGVPYNEQFFGPGTRLTVL.